The 28 T cell receptor beta chains reported below all come from one sample, sequenced in a study of T cells in Graves' hyperthyroidism and ophthalmopathy. It was RNA transcripts that yielded the amplified TCR beta CDR3 regions. When the TCR CDR3 underwent first-round RT-PCR, the HTBI primer set was used. MiXCR, applied by TCRdb to the multiplex PCR reads, yields one record per CDR3 protein. The data contain approximately 400,000 distinct CDR3 sequences, more than 12% of them singletons. The sequencing sample was made of blood. The receptors derive from a man between 50 and 59 years old with Graves' ophthalmopathy.

This clonotype has a count of ten or more. This rearrangement joins TRBV12-3 or TRBV12-4 to TRBJ2-6; D is undetermined. Trimming cost V 5 bases and J 2 bases, with 13 bases left between them. The length of the CDR3 is 16 residues. Here the CDR3 reads CASSDTGSPGANVLTF. The CDR3 DNA follows: TGTGCCAGCAGTGATACCGGGTCGCCTGGGGCCAACGTCCTGACTTTC.

V gene TRBV29-1 combines with J gene TRBJ2-7; TRBD2 aligns across 9 bases. J gave up 4 bases and V 2 bases, and 9 bases lay outside the gene matches. The V gene's germline CDR1 is SQVTM and CDR2 ANQGSEA. The length of the CDR3 is 15 residues. The CDR3: CSVELVAGGPYEQYF. In DNA, the CDR3 is TGCAGCGTTGAATTGGTGGCGGGAGGGCCTTACGAGCAGTACTTC.

This clonotype was seen many times. The chain couples TRBV5-4 to TRBJ1-1; 9 bases fit TRBD1. V lost 4 bases and J lost 1; bases outside the gene matches: 8. CDR1 and CDR2 (germline): SGHNT, YYREEE (reference sequence). The CDR3 is 16 amino acids. CDR3 sequence reads: CASSPPQTGGNTEAFF. In DNA, the CDR3 is TGTGCCAGCAGCCCTCCCCAGACAGGGGGGAACACTGAAGCTTTCTTT.

This clonotype has at least ten counts. The rearrangement uses TRBV2 and TRBJ1-5; the D is unclear. Germline lookup yields CDR1 SNHLY and CDR2 FYNNEI. Between the trimmed V and J ends, which lost 8 bases and 0 bases, there was a span of 5 bases. This CDR3 spans 12 amino acids. CDR3 region: CASQYSNQPQHF. The CDR3 DNA reads TGTGCCAGCCAATATAGCAATCAGCCCCAGCATTTT.

There are a few counts of this clonotype. The chain links TRBV27 to TRBJ1-2; D remains unclear. Germline V gene lookup returns CDR1 MNHEY and CDR2 SMNVEV (reference sequence). This CDR3 has 14 residues. Trimming took off 7 bases at V and 2 bases at J, with 14 bases between the two ends. CDR3 in amino acids: CASKPDLVNYGYTF. As DNA, the CDR3 is TGTGCCAGCAAACCCGATTTGGTCAACTATGGCTACACCTTC.

This clonotype was found many times. This CDR3 reads CSARFGGETQYF. The CDR3 DNA is TGCAGTGCTAGATTTGGGGGAGAGACCCAGTACTTC. The chain links TRBV20-1 to TRBJ2-5; the D call may be TRBD1 or TRBD2 (5 bases each). Germline V CDR1 and CDR2: DFQATT, SNEGSKA (reference sequence). The CDR3 length is 12 residues. V was shortened by 2 bases and J by 4 bases, with 8 bases between the two germline ends.

This clonotype was picked up a small number of times. The gene calls are TRBV7-8 and TRBJ2-7; D perhaps matches TRBD1 (6 bases). V was trimmed by 1 base and J by 6 bases, leaving 13 bases between them. This CDR3 region has 14 residues. Looked up from germline, CDR1 is SGHVS and CDR2 is FQNEAQ. This CDR3 reads CASSLVQSRGEQYF. Written as DNA, the CDR3 is TGTGCCAGCAGCTTAGTCCAGTCCAGGGGCGAGCAGTACTTC.

This clonotype was seen many times. The chain joins TRBV20-1 to TRBJ1-5; D ambiguous. The CDR3 is 15 residues long. The germline gives CDR1 DFQATT, CDR2 SNEGSKA (reference sequence). V lost 3 bases, J lost 3 bases, and 15 bases lay in between. CDR3 loop: CSASRDKGHNQPQHF. The DNA for the CDR3 is TGCAGTGCTAGCCGTGACAAGGGTCACAATCAGCCCCAGCATTTT.

This clonotype was detected many times. This chain uses TRBV5-1 with TRBJ2-1; D gene unclear. The V end was cut by 5 bases, the J end by 5 bases, with 17 bases between. This CDR3 is 15 amino acids long. Germline values: CDR1 SGHRS, CDR2 YFSETQ. The CDR3 loop reads CASSLSSFGDNEQFF. The DNA of the CDR3 is TGCGCCAGCAGTCTCAGTTCTTTTGGCGACAATGAGCAGTTCTTC.

This clonotype was counted a few times. This sequence joins TRBV6-1 and TRBJ2-5; D is unclear. CDR1 is MNHNS and CDR2 is SASEGT in the germline V gene. The CDR3 is 14 residues long. V lost 7 bases and J lost 2, with 14 bases in between. CDR3 protein: CASTLLGGQETQYF. The CDR3 DNA sequence: TGTGCCAGCACCTTACTTGGCGGACAAGAGACCCAGTACTTC.

This clonotype was recorded at least ten times. This chain connects TRBV20-1 to TRBJ1-6; D is uncertain. The V gene's germline CDR1 is DFQATT and CDR2 SNEGSKA (reference sequence). There are 12 residues in the CDR3. Trimming pared 5 bases from V and 10 bases from J, leaving 12 bases between. The CDR3 DNA reads TGCAGTGCTCCGACCGAGGGCTCACCCCTCCACTTT. It encodes CSAPTEGSPLHF.

This clonotype was recorded many times. The V call is TRBV7-9, the J call TRBJ1-5, with D maybe TRBD1 (6 bases). V lost 5 bases and J 4 bases, leaving 9 bases between the germline ends. Per the germline V gene, CDR1 is SEHNR and CDR2 is FQNEAQ (reference sequence). The CDR3 contains 13 residues. The CDR3 sequence is CASSVQGNQPQHF. CDR3 DNA: TGTGCCAGCAGCGTACAGGGTAATCAGCCCCAGCATTTT.

This clonotype was observed at least ten times. The junction departs from germline at one end; a sequencing error may be responsible. V usage is TRBV7-7 and J usage is TRBJ2-1; 8 positions match TRBD2. Per germline, CDR1 SSHAT and CDR2 FNYEAQ (reference sequence). This CDR3 has 13 amino acids. The CDR3 sequence is CASSKTSEHEQFF. DNA for the CDR3: TGTGCTAGCAGCAAGACTAGCGAACATGAGCAGTTCTTC.

This clonotype was recorded many times. One end of the junction varies from germline; a read error may be responsible. The chain has TRBV7-2 and TRBJ2-3; D remains ambiguous. From germline, CDR1 is SGHTA and CDR2 FQGNSA. This CDR3 has 14 residues. The CDR3 region has the DNA TGTGCCAGCAGTTTAGCCGGGTACACAGATACGCAGTATTTT. This sequence encodes CASSLAGYTDTQYF.

This clonotype was detected ten times or more. V gene TRBV5-1 combines with J gene TRBJ2-7; possible D gene TRBD1, 6 bases. This CDR3 contains 14 residues. CDR1 SGHRS and CDR2 YFSETQ come from the germline V gene. V shed 2 bases and J shed 6 bases, with 15 bases lying between them. CDR3 in amino acids: CASSFQTGPGEQYF. CDR3 DNA: TGCGCCAGCAGCTTCCAGACAGGACCGGGCGAGCAGTACTTC.

The table lists this clonotype with many counts. The V call is TRBV2, the J call TRBJ2-1; D possibly corresponds to TRBD2 (5 bases). CDR1 and CDR2 (germline): SNHLY, FYNNEI. This CDR3 is 11 amino acids long. Trimming took off 3 bases at V and 9 bases at J, with 6 bases between the two ends. The DNA of the CDR3 is TGTGCCAGCAGTGACGGAGGTGAGCAGTTCTTC. This codes for CASSDGGEQFF. Complete variable domain (other parts from reference TRBV2 and TRBJ2-1): EPEVTQTPSHQVTQMGQEVILRCVPISNHLYFYWYRQILGQKVEFLVSFYNNEISEKSEIFDDQFSVERPDGSNFTLKIRSTKLEDSAMYFCASSDGGEQFFGPGTRLTVL.

The rearrangement uses TRBV7-9 and TRBJ2-1; 12 bases line up with TRBD2. The CDR3 contains 16 residues. CDR1 and CDR2 (germline): SEHNR, FQNEAQ (reference sequence). Trimming at V came to 2 bases and at J to 5 bases, leaving 4 bases not matched to a gene. DNA for the CDR3: TGTGCCAGCAGCTTACCAGGACTAGCGGGAAACAATGAGCAGTTCTTC. Translating it yields CASSLPGLAGNNEQFF.

This clonotype was found many times. The rearrangement joins TRBV30 to TRBJ1-5, with D unclear. Trimming left V 0 bases short and J 6 bases short, with 12 bases between. Germline assignment: CDR1 GTSNPN and CDR2 SVGIG (reference sequence). The CDR3 sequence is 14 residues long. The CDR3 here is CAWSVKTPPQPQHF. CDR3 sequence (DNA): TGTGCCTGGAGTGTAAAGACGCCTCCTCAGCCCCAGCATTTT.

The gene calls are TRBV3-1 and TRBJ2-2; the D call may be TRBD1 or TRBD2 (6 bases each). In germline, CDR1 is LGHDT, CDR2 YNNKEL (reference sequence). Trimming left V 4 bases short and J 6 bases short, with 18 bases between. The CDR3 sequence is 16 residues long. CDR3 protein: CASSRTTGGWAGELFF. In DNA form, the CDR3 reads TGTGCCAGCAGCCGAACAACCGGGGGCTGGGCCGGGGAGCTGTTTTTT.

The rearrangement uses TRBV4-1 and TRBJ1-1; maybe TRBD1 (5 bases). V was cut by 4 bases and J by 4 bases, with 13 bases left in between. The CDR3 length is 14 residues. Germline V gene data show CDR1 as MGHRA and CDR2 as YSYEKL. The chain's CDR3 is CASSPGDRITEAFF. DNA for the CDR3: TGCGCCAGCAGCCCCGGGGACCGTATCACTGAAGCTTTCTTT.

In its sample, this clonotype was seen many times. The CDR3 sequence is CASSLLNTDTQYF. The CDR3 bases are TGTGCCAGCAGCTTATTAAACACAGATACGCAGTATTTT. The chain uses TRBV7-3 and TRBJ2-3; D is ambiguous. Trimming removed 2 bases from V and 2 bases from J, with 5 bases in between. CDR1 SGHTA and CDR2 FQGTGA come from the germline V gene. This CDR3 region has 13 residues. The whole variable domain, filled in from reference TRBV7-3 and TRBJ2-3, reads GAGVSQTPSNKVTEKGKYVELRCDPISGHTALYWYRQSLGQGPEFLIYFQGTGAADDSGLPNDRFFAVRPEGSVSTLKIQRTERGDSAVYLCASSLLNTDTQYFGPGTRLTVL.

This clonotype appeared a few times. V is TRBV7-3 and J is TRBJ1-1; no clear D gene. Germline CDR1 reads SGHTA; CDR2 reads FQGTGA. This CDR3 region has 13 residues. V was cut by 5 bases and J by 4 bases, with 11 bases left in between. CDR3 sequence reads: CASSLAAGTEAFF. The CDR3 nucleotides are TGTGCCAGCAGCCTCGCCGCTGGCACTGAAGCTTTCTTT.

This clonotype occurred a few times. The J gene is TRBJ2-5, the V gene TRBV18; D unclear. The CDR3 covers 15 residues. The germline V gene has CDR1 KGHSH and CDR2 LQKENI. Trimming stripped 1 base from V and 6 bases from J, with 15 bases between. The CDR3 is CASSPRAGMDKTQYF. As DNA, the CDR3 is TGTGCCAGCTCACCACGGGCAGGCATGGATAAGACCCAGTACTTC.

This clonotype was seen many times. This CDR3 reads CASSLDSAGETQYF. CDR3 sequence (DNA): TGTGCCAGCAGCTTAGATTCGGCGGGAGAGACCCAGTACTTC. The genes are TRBV11-2 and TRBJ2-5; possibly TRBD2 for D (5 bases). Germline V gene sequence: CDR1 SGHAT, CDR2 FQNNGV. This CDR3 is built from 14 residues. Trimming pared 0 bases from V and 4 bases from J, leaving 9 bases between.

The rearrangement links TRBV19 to TRBJ2-1; the D gene is possibly TRBD2 (6 bases). Germline CDR1 LNHDA, CDR2 SQIVND (reference sequence). The CDR3 covers 17 residues. With 8 bases removed from V and 4 bases from J, the gap between germline ends came to 24 bases. The CDR3 DNA reads as TGTGCCAGTGGTAGCGGTACGCTAGGACGGGGTTACAATGAGCAGTTCTTC. It encodes CASGSGTLGRGYNEQFF.

This clonotype was seen repeatedly, ten times or more. The CDR3 reads CASSPIAGGLYEQYF. In nucleotides, the CDR3 is TGTGCCAGCAGTCCTATAGCGGGAGGCCTCTACGAGCAGTACTTC. V is TRBV12-3 or TRBV12-4 and J is TRBJ2-7; 10 bases line up with TRBD2. The CDR3 loop spans 15 amino acids. V lost 5 bases, J lost 3 bases, and 7 bases stayed unmatched.

This clonotype appeared many times. V usage is TRBV6-2 or TRBV6-3 and J usage is TRBJ2-7, with D possibly being TRBD2 (6 bases). Germline assignment: CDR1 MNHEY and CDR2 SVGEGT. Trimming removed 2 bases from V and 3 bases from J, with 11 bases in between. This CDR3 comprises 14 residues. CDR3: CASSYQGGSYEQYF. As DNA, the CDR3 is TGTGCCAGCAGTTACCAGGGAGGAAGCTACGAGCAGTACTTC.

This clonotype has just a few counts. The chain employs TRBV6-6 and TRBJ2-3; D call uncertain. V lost 4 bases and J 1 base, leaving 9 bases between the germline ends. The CDR3 runs 14 residues. CDR1 and CDR2 (germline): MNHNY, SVGAGI (reference sequence). The CDR3 DNA sequence: TGTGCCAGCAGTTCCACAGAAGGCACAGATACGCAGTATTTT. Its protein is CASSSTEGTDTQYF.